This TCR beta chain is from a study of post-analysis software for immune sequencing data. General study findings and limits: Diversity measured as normalized Chao1 was significantly lower in multiple sclerosis patients than in controls. Controls had lower frequencies than patients of 4 or 5 TRBV segments, which included TRBV5-6, TRBV5-1 and TRBV20-1.

Unique molecular identifiers were present in the TCR beta cDNA libraries. It was from about 0.94 to 9.7 million T cells that 500,000 or so cDNA molecules came. A single record per CDR3 protein comes from TCRdb applying MiXCR to the PCR reads. The table has about 460,000 distinct CDR3 sequences, around 40% seen once. This CDR3 region has 15 residues. CDR1 KGHSY and CDR2 FQNENV come from the germline V gene. For this clonotype: The antigen remains undetermined. One junction end disagrees with the germline gene, perhaps due to a read error.

This chain uses TRBV16 with TRBJ2-1; possible D gene TRBD2, 5 bases. The sequenced material came from blood. This receptor was identified in a girl under 18 with multiple sclerosis. In DNA form, the CDR3 reads TGTGCCAGCAGCGACGCCGGGATAGGTTACAATGAGCAGTTCTTT. This gives the protein CASSDAGIGYNEQFF.